The source of this T cell receptor (beta chain) is a study of identical twins. Findings of the study overall: With beta out-of-frame sequences, excess sharing by twins was weaker.

Germline lookup yields CDR1 MNHEY and CDR2 SVGAGI. V lost 2 bases and J 1 base, leaving 7 bases between the germline ends. This CDR3 region has 14 residues. This clonotype was detected only a few times. Its specificity is unknown. TCRdb redid the calling of the 5' RACE reads with MiXCR, one entry per CDR3 protein. Here the sample spans about 530,000 distinct CDR3 sequences, nearly 15% being singletons. This sample also appeared in a second study, on yellow fever vaccine responses in identical twins.

This TCR was sampled from a young woman in good health. The V call is TRBV6-5, the J call TRBJ2-3; the D is unclear. Sequenced: CD4+ T cells sorted from blood. The CDR3: CASSYNAGTDTQYF. The DNA of the CDR3 is TGTGCCAGCAGTTACAACGCGGGCACAGATACGCAGTATTTT.